A selection of T cell receptor beta chains follows, all from one sample in a study of tumor-infiltrating lymphocytes in primary liver carcinoma. TCRdb reanalysed the multiplex PCR reads using MiXCR and keeps one entry per CDR3 protein. Here the sample spans around 330,000 distinct CDR3 sequences, roughly 60% being singletons. Sequenced: peripheral blood. Receptor source: a woman younger than 45 with primary liver carcinoma and hepatitis B virus infection. The CDR3 runs from the conserved cysteine through the conserved F or W. Each record gives: D gene, clone size, J gene, V gene, CDR3 DNA, CDR3 protein. D genes are given only for firm matches. Size tells how often a clone was seen (once, few, many) or the class of an expanded clone, and some rows leave it out.

>TRBD1|many|TRBJ2-1|TRBV11-1
TGTGCCAGCAGCTTAGAGGCTACAGGGGGCCTAGGGTACAATGAGCAGTTCTTC
CASSLEATGGLGYNEQFF
>.|.|TRBJ1-2|TRBV12-3/TRBV12-4
TGTGCCAGCCGTCGAATGCCGAGTAGCGGTGGCTACACCTTC
CASRRMPSSGGYTF
>.|.|TRBJ1-5|TRBV6-5
TGTACCAGCAGCTACACAGGGTTAGGCAATCAGCCCCAGCATTTT
CTSSYTGLGNQPQHF
>TRBD2|.|TRBJ2-3|TRBV6-1
TGTGCCAGCAGAAGTAAACCGGGGGGAAGATCAAACACAGATACGCAGTATTTT
CASRSKPGGRSNTDTQYF
>TRBD2|once|TRBJ2-3|TRBV11-2
TGTGACAGCAACTTAGTAGCGGGAGTGTTCATGCAGTATTTT
CDSNLVAGVFMQYF
>.|.|TRBJ2-3|TRBV10-3
TGTGCCATCAGCAAGGAAACAAGCGGGACAGCAGATACGCAGTATTTT
CAISKETSGTADTQYF
>TRBD2|once|TRBJ2-3|TRBV5-4
TGTGTCAGCAGCCCCGGGGTAGCGGGAGTGGCAGATACGCAGTATTTT
CVSSPGVAGVADTQYF
>.|.|TRBJ2-5|TRBV2
TGTGCCAGCAGTGACCGAGGCGGAGTAGAGACCCAGTACTTC
CASSDRGGVETQYF
>.|.|TRBJ2-7|TRBV28
TGTGCCAGCAGTCAGATGTCCTACAAGCAGTACTTC
CASSQMSYKQYF
>TRBD2|.|TRBJ2-3|TRBV4-2
TGTGCCAGCAGCCAAGCGCCAGGGCCTAGCGGGAGGGACACAGATACGCAGTATTTT
CASSQAPGPSGRDTDTQYF
>.|few|TRBJ1-1|TRBV5-1
TGCGCCAGCAGCCGGTATCAGAACACTGAAGCTTTCTTT
CASSRYQNTEAFF
>.|.|TRBJ2-7|TRBV25-1
TGTGCCAGCAGTGAATGGACAGAGCAGTACTTC
CASSEWTEQYF
>.|.|TRBJ2-5|TRBV4-3
TGTGCCAGCAGCTTAGGCCGGAAGGCCTTCCGAGAGACCCAGTACTTC
CASSLGRKAFRETQYF
>.|few|TRBJ2-5|TRBV12-3/TRBV12-4
TGTGCCAGCAGTTTGCTGCTCAAACAAGAGACCCAGTACTTC
CASSLLLKQETQYF
>TRBD2|.|TRBJ2-5|TRBV6-2/TRBV6-3
TGTGTCAGCAGTTGGGGACTAGCGCGGGAGACCCAGTACTTC
CVSSWGLARETQYF
>.|many|TRBJ2-3|TRBV6-5
TGTGCCAGCAGTACCCTATTACGAGCGCCTAGCACAGATACGCAGTATTTT
CASSTLLRAPSTDTQYF
>.|.|TRBJ2-1|TRBV4-3
TGTGCCAGCAGCCAAGATTCGGGTAGCGGAAATATCGATGGGCAGTTCTTC
CASSQDSGSGNIDGQFF
>TRBD2|.|TRBJ2-1|TRBV7-9
TGTGCCAGCAGGACTAGCGGGAGGGCTAGATGGAATGAGCAGTTCTTC
CASRTSGRARWNEQFF
>.|.|TRBJ2-7|TRBV28
TGTGCCAGCAGTTTATGGAAAAGCGCCATATTCTACGAGCAGTACTTC
CASSLWKSAIFYEQYF
>TRBD1|.|TRBJ1-1|TRBV7-9
TGTGCCAGCAGCTTCGGACAGGGGGCGGAGATCACTGAAGCTTTCTTT
CASSFGQGAEITEAFF
>.|.|TRBJ1-4|TRBV21-1
TGTGCCAGCAGCAAAGATCCCAGCTTTAATGAAAAACTGTTTTTT
CASSKDPSFNEKLFF
>TRBD2|.|TRBJ2-5|TRBV10-1
TGCGCCAGCAGTGACCCGGGGGGGACGCAGTACTTC
CASSDPGGTQYF
>.|.|TRBJ2-2|TRBV10-2
TGCGCCAGCAGTCATCGGACTTGGGACGGGGAGCTGTTTTTT
CASSHRTWDGELFF
>.|.|TRBJ1-4|TRBV5-8
TGTGCCAGCAACTGGGACAAGGGCTATGAAAAACTGTTTTTT
CASNWDKGYEKLFF
>.|.|TRBJ1-1|TRBV7-9
TGTGCCAGCAGCTTATCTTATAGGAACACTGAAGCTTTCTTT
CASSLSYRNTEAFF
>.|few|TRBJ1-2|TRBV12-3/TRBV12-4
TGTGCCAGCAGTTCCCGGGTGGACTATGGCTACACCTTC
CASSSRVDYGYTF
>.|.|TRBJ2-2|TRBV29-1
TGCAGCGCAAGACCGGGATTTGACACCGGGGAGCTGTTTTTT
CSARPGFDTGELFF
>.|.|TRBJ1-2|TRBV4-2
TGTGCCAGCAGCCAAGATCCTACCATGTCGGGCTACACCTTC
CASSQDPTMSGYTF
>TRBD2|few|TRBJ2-2|TRBV5-1
TGCGCCAGCACTCCCTCCGGGGGGACGACCGGGGAGCTGTTTTTT
CASTPSGGTTGELFF
>.|.|TRBJ2-1|TRBV6-2/TRBV6-3
TGTGCCAGCAGTCCATATGCGGGCCTCTACAATGAGCAGTTCTTC
CASSPYAGLYNEQFF
>TRBD1|.|TRBJ1-5|TRBV30
TGTGCCTGGAGTGTAATGAAGGGGGCGCATCAGCCCCGGCATTTT
CAWSVMKGAHQPRHF
>.|.|TRBJ2-5|TRBV24-1
TGTGCCACAAGTGACCCTGGCAGGGTGGAGACCCAGTACTTC
CATSDPGRVETQYF
>.|many|TRBJ2-7|TRBV6-2/TRBV6-3
TGTGCCAGCAGTCCGCCCACAGGGAACTTCTACGAGCAGTACTTC
CASSPPTGNFYEQYF
>TRBD1|.|TRBJ1-2|TRBV11-2
TGTGCCTGCAGCTCCGGACAGGGGGAGACCTTC
CACSSGQGETF
>.|once|TRBJ1-4|TRBV28
TGTGCCAGCAACGTGAGCCCGGCTAATGAAAAACTGTTTTTT
CASNVSPANEKLFF
>.|.|TRBJ1-1|TRBV10-1
TGCGCCAGCAGTCCTTCTGTGGGCAGGGGGAACACTGAAGCTTTCTTT
CASSPSVGRGNTEAFF
>.|once|TRBJ1-4|TRBV6-2/TRBV6-3
TGTGTCAGCAGGGAGTCAGGAGCAACTAATGAAAAACTGTTTTTT
CVSRESGATNEKLFF
>.|.|TRBJ2-6|TRBV11-3
TGTGCCAGCAGCTTCTTCGAGGCCAACGTCCCGACTTTC
CASSFFEANVPTF
>TRBD2|.|TRBJ2-7|TRBV7-9
TGTACCAGCAGCTTACGCCTAGCGGGAGGTGAGCAGTACTTC
CTSSLRLAGGEQYF
>.|.|TRBJ2-5|TRBV5-1
TGCGCCTGCAGCAAAAACTCGGATAAAGAGACCCAGTACTTC
CACSKNSDKETQYF
>.|few|TRBJ2-1|TRBV4-1
TGCGCCAGCAGCCACCCTAATAGCGGACCCGCCTACAATGAGCAGTTCTTC
CASSHPNSGPAYNEQFF
>.|.|TRBJ1-1|TRBV4-2
TGTGCCAGCAGCCAAGATGTGGCACGCCAAATTTCCCCCTCAGCTTTCTTT
CASSQDVARQISPSAFF
>TRBD2|many|TRBJ2-3|TRBV6-5
TGTGCCAGCAGTCTGACTAGCGGGAACACAGATACGCAGTATTTT
CASSLTSGNTDTQYF
>TRBD1|few|TRBJ2-5|TRBV12-3/TRBV12-4
TGTGCCAGCAGTCCCGGATGGGACAGTCAAGAGACCCAGTACTTC
CASSPGWDSQETQYF
>.|.|TRBJ2-7|TRBV6-5
TGTGCCAGCAGCCCCTACTCGAAGGGGAGCTACGAGCAGTACTTC
CASSPYSKGSYEQYF
>TRBD1|few|TRBJ1-2|TRBV5-6
TGTGCCAGCACACTCCCGGGACAGAACAATGGCTACACCTTC
CASTLPGQNNGYTF
>.|.|TRBJ1-5|TRBV10-3
TGTGCCATCAGTCCCGGACACCAGTCTAGCAATCAGCCCCAGCATTTT
CAISPGHQSSNQPQHF
>TRBD1|.|TRBJ1-6|TRBV4-2
TGTGTCAACAGCCGGGGACAGGGTTTTAATTCACCCCTCCACTTT
CVNSRGQGFNSPLHF
>TRBD2|.|TRBJ2-3|TRBV12-5
TGTGCTAGTGGTTCCACCTCTCAAGCGGGAGAATCGGATACGCAGTATTTT
CASGSTSQAGESDTQYF
>.|.|TRBJ2-1|TRBV11-2
TGTGCCACCAAAGCTTTACTGAGGTCCTGCAATGAGCAGTTCTTC
CATKALLRSCNEQFF
>.|.|TRBJ2-4|TRBV6-6
TGTGCCAGCAGGGGAAACATTCAGTACTTC
CASRGNIQYF
>.|.|TRBJ1-5|TRBV24-1
TGTGCCACCAGCAGGGGTACAAAAAACCAGCCCCAGCATTTT
CATSRGTKNQPQHF
>TRBD2|.|TRBJ2-1|TRBV12-3/TRBV12-4
TGTGCCACTACGGGGCTAGCGGGAGTCAGGGAGCAGTTCTTC
CATTGLAGVREQFF
>TRBD2|.|TRBJ2-7|TRBV18
TGTGCCAGCTCGCAGACCGAACTAGCGGGAGGGCCCCAGTACTTC
CASSQTELAGGPQYF
>.|few|TRBJ2-2|TRBV5-6
TGTGCCAGCAGCCCCGTGGGGGTCTTCCGGGAGCTGTTTTTT
CASSPVGVFRELFF
>.|few|TRBJ1-1|TRBV5-6
TGTGCCAGCAGAAGGTGGGGGGTCGTCACTGAAGCTTTCTTT
CASRRWGVVTEAFF
>.|few|TRBJ1-4|TRBV28
TGTGCCAGCCAAAAAAAGGCAGGTTCGAATGAAAAACTGTTTTTT
CASQKKAGSNEKLFF
>.|.|TRBJ2-2|TRBV6-2/TRBV6-3
TGTGACACCTATTCCCAACGTGAACACCGAGGGACAAACACCGGGGAGCTGTTTTTT
CDTYSQREHRGTNTGELFF
>.|many|TRBJ2-5|TRBV11-2
TGTGCCAGCAGCTTAGATTTGGAGACCCAGTACTTC
CASSLDLETQYF